The clone carrying this TCR beta chain came up once. What it binds is unknown. MiXCR, run by TCRdb on the reads, gives a single entry per CDR3 protein. The sample has 370,000 or so distinct CDR3 sequences, about 35% seen once. This specimen comes from a study of T cell repertoires in cytomegalovirus infection. Turning to the study itself: Well-studied HLA-B-restricted epitopes and recently identified HLA-C-restricted epitopes of CMV were both used in the study. Public TCR beta signatures marked donors with CMV infection and the matching HLA.

Overall study results and limits: In two of eight donors, the top clonotype was HLA-C-restricted CMV-specific.

The CDR3 contains 15 residues. The germline gives CDR1 LGHDT, CDR2 YNNKEL (reference sequence). Trimming cost V 2 bases and J 7 bases; bases outside gene matches: 8. This specimen consisted of cultured PBMCs, obtained from culture after CMV antigen stimulation. This chain connects TRBV3-1 to TRBJ2-1; the match to TRBD1 covers 7 bases. The clonotype originates from a human donor in good health (CMV status not recorded). Some clones in this sample may be carry-over from other donors' samples. Here the CDR3 reads CASSQLPTGRNEQFF. The CDR3 nucleotides read TGTGCCAGCAGCCAACTCCCGACAGGGAGAAATGAGCAGTTCTTC.